This TCR beta chain was sequenced during a study of tumor-infiltrating lymphocytes in primary liver carcinoma. Co-extraction yielded RNA and DNA from around 20-30 mg of unsorted bulk tissue. At sampling, these chronic HBV carriers had received no treatment. The CDR3 totals 17 residues. Germline CDR1 is SGHRS and CDR2 is YFSETQ. V lost 0 bases and J lost 5; bases outside the gene matches: 11. General study points: Paired tumor-adjacent and tumor-blood samples overlapped less than tumor region pairs did.

The investigators made TCR beta cDNA from around 540 ng total RNA, using a constant-region primer. TCR beta libraries came from three nested multiplex PCR rounds using slightly modified ARM-PCR. A C-beta reverse primer was combined with TRBV1-TRBV30 forward primers in the first two PCR rounds, and each round had 10 cycles. TCRdb re-derived calls from the multiplex PCR reads in MiXCR, one entry per CDR3 protein. The repertoire holds tens of thousands of distinct CDR3 sequences, with over 60% as singletons. This clonotype was seen a handful of times. The antigen is unknown. Sequencing input: liver tumor tissue from sampling region 4. Subset denoted: tumor region T4, right-lateral pole. The sequence came from a man aged 40-50 years with primary liver carcinoma and hepatitis B virus infection. The V call is TRBV5-1, the J call TRBJ2-5; 9 nucleotides line up with TRBD2. This CDR3 is CASSLGLAGGFTETQYF. CDR3 nucleotide sequence: TGCGCCAGCAGCTTGGGCCTGGCGGGAGGGTTTACGGAGACCCAGTACTTC.